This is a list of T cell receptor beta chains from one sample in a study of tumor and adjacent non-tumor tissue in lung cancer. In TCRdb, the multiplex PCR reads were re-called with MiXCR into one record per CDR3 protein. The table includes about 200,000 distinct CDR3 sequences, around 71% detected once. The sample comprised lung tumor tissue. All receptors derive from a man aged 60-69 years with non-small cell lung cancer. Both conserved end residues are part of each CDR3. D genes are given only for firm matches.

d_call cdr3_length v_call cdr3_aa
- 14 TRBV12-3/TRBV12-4 CASSLIPPNYGYTF
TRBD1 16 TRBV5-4 CASSLTGQRYQETQYF
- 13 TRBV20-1 CSGRDPRGQPQYF
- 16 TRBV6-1 CASSDIGTSSNYEQYF
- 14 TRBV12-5 CASGLTLRGHEAFF
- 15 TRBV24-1 CPTSDSNRVNQPQHF
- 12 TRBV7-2 CASSLVGNTIYF
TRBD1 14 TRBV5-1 CASSLGDSRGGGFF
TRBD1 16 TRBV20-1 CSARDRRQGNTGELFF
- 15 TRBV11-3 CAGSFEGGGRNIQYF
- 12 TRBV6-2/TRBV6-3 CASSETSRAQFF
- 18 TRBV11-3 CTSSSQSRGRGFQETQYF
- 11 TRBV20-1 CSAHSLDTEYF
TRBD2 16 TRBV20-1 CSASRAGPGKVHEQFF
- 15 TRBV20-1 CSARGAGTGTYTQYF
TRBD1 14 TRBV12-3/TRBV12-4 CASSRQGVYSTLHF
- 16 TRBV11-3 CASSLLEGGYKDKQYF
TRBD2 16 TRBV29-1 CSVISRGTSGGNEQFF
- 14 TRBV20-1 CITRPAQGRHEQYF
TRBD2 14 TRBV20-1 CSVELAGKTDTQYF
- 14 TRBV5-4 CASSPGPDTDTLYF
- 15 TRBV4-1 CASSTFRGGATEAFF
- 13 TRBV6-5 CASSYKGNYGYTF
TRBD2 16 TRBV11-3 CASSLGSSGIDNEQFF
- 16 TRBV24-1 CATSDLRSTQFNEQFF
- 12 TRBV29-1 CSVLTASYEQYF
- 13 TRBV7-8 CASSLGHFCEQYF
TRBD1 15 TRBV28 CASSLGTGPNSPLHF
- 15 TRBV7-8 CTSSFDSQSNQPQHF
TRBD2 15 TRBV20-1 CNAPGTNRNYNEQFF
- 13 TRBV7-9 CASSFAPNTEAFF
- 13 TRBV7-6 CASSLAENTEAFF
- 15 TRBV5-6 CVSSLKRFGPYEQYF
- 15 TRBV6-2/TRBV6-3 CASSLGRLCNQPQHF
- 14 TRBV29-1 CSVDRQGLNTEAFF
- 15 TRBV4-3 CVCSPAWPGPDTQYF
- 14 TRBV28 CASSMVGEGYGYTF
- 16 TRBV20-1 CNAKNQGSAMNTEAFF
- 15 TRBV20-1 CTVRDGLARQTEAFF
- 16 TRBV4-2 CASSQGSGASTDTQYF
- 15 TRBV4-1 CASSRDGRIDNGYTF
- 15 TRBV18 CASSPRTDADNEQFF